The 8 T cell receptor beta chains below come from one sample, sequenced in a study of shared clonotypes between healthy human individuals. Only in-frame clones appear in the TCRdb table, and some are missing; sequencing was by immunoSEQ multiplex PCR. The sample lists 2 million to 2.5 million clones, 93% occurring once. The sequencing input was naive CD4+ T cells from PBMCs. The subset: CD45RA+ positively selected. Every receptor here comes from a man aged 18-30 years in good health. Some clones in this sample may be carry-over from other donors' samples.

The CDR3 here is CASSLRTSGVFF. As DNA, the CDR3 is TGTGCCAGCAGTTTACGGACTTCTGGAGTGTTTTTT. This sequence joins TRBV28 and TRBJ1-4; no clear D. The CDR3 loop spans 12 amino acids. CDR1 is MDHEN and CDR2 is SYDVKM in the germline V gene. V lost 2 bases and J lost 15, with 13 bases in between.

The chain links TRBV9 to TRBJ2-7, with 7 bases identical to TRBD2. The CDR3 loop spans 14 amino acids. Germline V lookup: CDR1 SGDLS, CDR2 YYNGEE. J was trimmed by 6 bases and V by 4 bases; bases with no gene match: 10. DNA of the CDR3: TGTGCCAGCAGCCCACTCGGGGGGTCAAGCGAGCAGTACTTC. The encoded protein is CASSPLGGSSEQYF.

The chain uses TRBV5-1 and TRBJ1-1, with 7 bases identical to TRBD1. Germline V gives CDR1 SGHRS, CDR2 YFSETQ. The CDR3 has 13 residues. V shed 4 bases and J 12 bases; nucleotides not matched to a gene: 12. Here the CDR3 DNA reads TGCGCCAGCAGCCAACCCGGGACAGCGTGGACTTTCTTT. It translates to CASSQPGTAWTFF.

The chain couples TRBV5-8 to TRBJ2-3; D is ambiguous. The V end was cut by 3 bases, the J end by 4 bases, with 18 bases between. Germline-derived CDR1 and CDR2 are SGHTS and YDEGEE. The CDR3 is 16 amino acids. The CDR3 reads CASSSLSSQRPDTQYF. The CDR3 DNA reads TGTGCCAGCAGCTCCCTTAGCTCCCAGCGTCCAGATACGCAGTATTTT.

The chain is built from TRBV10-2 and TRBJ1-2, with TRBD1 as a possible D gene (5 bases). The V gene lost 5 bases and the J gene lost 7 bases, with 14 bases spanning the gap. CDR1 and CDR2 from the germline V gene are WSHSY and SAAADI. The CDR3 is 13 residues long. The CDR3 sequence is CASSSFDGGGYTF. As DNA, the CDR3 is TGCGCCAGCAGTTCCTTTGACGGGGGTGGCTACACCTTC.

This chain connects TRBV28 to TRBJ2-1; 9 bases are shared with TRBD2. There are 16 residues in the CDR3. Germline CDR1 is MDHEN and CDR2 is SYDVKM. With 4 bases clipped from V and 1 base from J, the junction kept 5 bases outside the gene matches. The CDR3 sequence: CASSYLSGGSYNEQFF. CDR3 DNA sequence: TGTGCCAGCAGTTACCTGAGCGGGGGGTCCTACAATGAGCAGTTCTTC.

The chain employs TRBV6-1 and TRBJ1-5; D may be TRBD1 (5 bases). The length of the CDR3 is 11 residues. Germline-derived CDR1 and CDR2 are MNHNS and SASEGT. Trimming stripped 6 bases from V and 16 bases from J, with 16 bases between. CDR3: CASRGEGLEHF. In DNA form, the CDR3 reads TGTGCCAGCAGGGGGGAGGGGTTAGAACATTTT.

The chain combines TRBV11-2 with TRBJ1-4; D possibly corresponds to TRBD1 (6 bases). The CDR3 is 17 residues long. The germline CDR1 and CDR2 sequences are SGHAT and FQNNGV. Trimming removed 3 bases at V and 7 bases at J, with 21 bases between. CDR3 sequence: CASSFGGASEEGEKLFF. DNA for the CDR3: TGTGCCAGCAGCTTCGGGGGGGCGTCGGAGGAGGGTGAAAAACTGTTTTTT. The full variable domain, completed using reference TRBV11-2 and TRBJ1-4, is EAGVAQSPRYKIIEKRQSVAFWCNPISGHATLYWYQQILGQGPKLLIQFQNNGVVDDSQLPKDRFSAERLKGVDSTLKIQPAKLEDSAVYLCASSFGGASEEGEKLFFGSGTQLSVL.